The 3 T cell receptor beta chains given below trace back to one sample, sequenced in a study of T cell repertoires in cytomegalovirus infection. MiXCR was run by TCRdb on the reads, yielding one entry per CDR3 protein. Of about 330,000 distinct CDR3 sequences detected, around 9.5% appear once; the ten largest clones hold 3.5% to 4.5%. Sequencing was performed on PBMCs. These receptors were collected from a human donor in good health (CMV status not recorded). Some clones in this sample may be carry-over from other donors' samples.

This clonotype has ten or more counts. The V gene is TRBV7-2, the J gene TRBJ2-1; 10 positions match TRBD2. The CDR3 has 15 residues. The V gene's germline CDR1 is SGHTA and CDR2 FQGNSA. J lost 7 bases, V lost 1 base, and 4 bases had no gene match. This CDR3 reads CASSLERGGLNEQFF. The CDR3 DNA sequence: TGTGCCAGCAGCTTAGAGCGGGGGGGGTTGAATGAGCAGTTCTTC.

Concerning this clonotype itself: A much more abundant neighbour one base away suggests this may be a read error. The CDR3 ends on some other residue instead of the conserved phenylalanine or tryptophan, so this is likely a read error. The chain couples TRBV7-2 to TRBJ2-1; D unclear. Germline V gene lookup returns CDR1 SGHTA and CDR2 FQGNSA. V was cut by 8 bases and J by 4 bases, with 15 bases left in between. This CDR3 spans 14 amino acids. The CDR3 protein is CASRTGQKYNEQFY. The CDR3 region has the DNA TGTGCCAGCCGGACCGGGCAGAAATACAATGAGCAGTTCTAC.

A few counts support this clonotype. This chain's CDR3 is CASSLNGNIQYF. The CDR3 DNA reads as TGTGCCAGCAGCTTAAACGGGAACATTCAGTACTTC. The V gene is TRBV7-2, the J gene TRBJ2-4, with D hard to call. V was trimmed by 2 bases and J by 7 bases, leaving 6 bases between them. The germline V gene has CDR1 SGHTA and CDR2 FQGNSA. The CDR3 loop spans 12 amino acids.